The rows below give T cell receptor beta chains drawn from one sample of a study of T cell responses to AZD1222 COVID-19 vaccine. The protocol was immunoSEQ multiplex PCR, while the TCRdb copy is restricted to in-frame clones and leaves out a portion. The sample lists 150,000 or so clones; roughly 90% were seen once. The sample was peripheral blood, taken on day 0 of AZD1222 vaccination. Receptor source: an adult in good health. The CDR3 runs from the conserved cysteine through the conserved F or W. A D gene is named only where the DNA matches it firmly. A row's size may be missing; if present it is once, few, many or a size class.

CDR3 length: 17
J gene: TRBJ1-2
clone size: NA
D gene: NA
V gene: TRBV6-2/TRBV6-3
CDR3 protein: CASSYSAYSVRDYGYTF
CDR3 DNA: TGTGCCAGCAGTTACTCGGCTTACTCAGTAAGGGATTATGGCTACACCTTC

CDR3 length: 16
J gene: TRBJ2-5
clone size: once
D gene: NA
V gene: TRBV6-7
CDR3 protein: CASPAPRLVREETQYF
CDR3 DNA: TGTGCCAGCCCAGCCCCTCGACTAGTTCGCGAAGAGACCCAGTACTTC

CDR3 length: 15
J gene: TRBJ1-2
clone size: NA
D gene: NA
V gene: TRBV28
CDR3 protein: CASSSPAGADYGYTF
CDR3 DNA: TGTGCCAGCAGTTCCCCAGCGGGGGCGGACTATGGCTACACCTTC

CDR3 length: 14
J gene: TRBJ2-5
clone size: NA
D gene: NA
V gene: TRBV7-2
CDR3 protein: CASSLRVGQETQYF
CDR3 DNA: TGTGCCAGCAGCTTGAGGGTCGGGCAAGAGACCCAGTACTTC

CDR3 length: 12
J gene: TRBJ2-1
clone size: NA
D gene: NA
V gene: TRBV9
CDR3 protein: CASSVHNNEQFF
CDR3 DNA: TGTGCCAGCAGCGTTCATAACAATGAGCAGTTCTTC

CDR3 length: 15
J gene: TRBJ1-6
clone size: NA
D gene: TRBD1
V gene: TRBV19
CDR3 protein: CASSSDRAYNSPLHF
CDR3 DNA: TGTGCCAGTAGTTCGGACAGGGCCTACAATTCACCCCTCCACTTT

CDR3 length: 15
J gene: TRBJ2-7
clone size: NA
D gene: TRBD1
V gene: TRBV2
CDR3 protein: CASSVQTGGTDEQYF
CDR3 DNA: TGTGCCAGCAGTGTTCAGACAGGGGGAACGGACGAGCAGTACTTC

CDR3 length: 13
J gene: TRBJ1-2
clone size: NA
D gene: NA
V gene: TRBV12-3/TRBV12-4
CDR3 protein: CASSSGTPRGYTF
CDR3 DNA: TGTGCCAGCAGTTCCGGGACCCCGAGAGGGTACACCTTC

CDR3 length: 15
J gene: TRBJ2-1
clone size: once
D gene: TRBD1
V gene: TRBV5-8
CDR3 protein: CASSLGDRAYNEQFF
CDR3 DNA: TGTGCCAGCAGCTTGGGGGACAGGGCTTACAATGAGCAGTTCTTC

CDR3 length: 13
J gene: TRBJ1-4
clone size: NA
D gene: NA
V gene: TRBV7-2
CDR3 protein: CASSLANSEKLFF
CDR3 DNA: TGTGCCAGCAGCCTAGCAAACAGTGAAAAACTGTTTTTT

CDR3 length: 16
J gene: TRBJ2-5
clone size: once
D gene: TRBD1
V gene: TRBV2
CDR3 protein: CASRSGQGKGRETQYF
CDR3 DNA: TGTGCCAGCAGGTCGGGACAGGGAAAAGGGCGGGAGACCCAGTACTTC

CDR3 length: 15
J gene: TRBJ1-1
clone size: NA
D gene: NA
V gene: TRBV5-8
CDR3 protein: CASRLQAGPDTEAFF
CDR3 DNA: TGTGCCAGCAGACTTCAAGCGGGTCCCGACACTGAAGCTTTCTTT

CDR3 length: 13
J gene: TRBJ2-4
clone size: NA
D gene: NA
V gene: TRBV28
CDR3 protein: CASKGGAKNIQYF
CDR3 DNA: TGTGCCAGCAAAGGAGGAGCCAAAAACATTCAGTACTTC

CDR3 length: 16
J gene: TRBJ2-1
clone size: NA
D gene: NA
V gene: TRBV7-3
CDR3 protein: CASSLMGEDPYNEQFF
CDR3 DNA: TGTGCCAGCAGCTTAATGGGGGAGGACCCCTACAATGAGCAGTTCTTC

CDR3 length: 14
J gene: TRBJ2-5
clone size: NA
D gene: NA
V gene: TRBV24-1
CDR3 protein: CATSDGGPEETQYF
CDR3 DNA: TGTGCCACCAGTGATGGGGGTCCAGAAGAGACCCAGTACTTC

CDR3 length: 16
J gene: TRBJ1-2
clone size: NA
D gene: TRBD1
V gene: TRBV28
CDR3 protein: CASSSTGKPFRGGYTF
CDR3 DNA: TGTGCCAGCAGTTCGACAGGGAAGCCCTTTCGAGGCGGCTACACCTTC

CDR3 length: 13
J gene: TRBJ2-7
clone size: NA
D gene: NA
V gene: TRBV28
CDR3 protein: CASSSDGPYEQYF
CDR3 DNA: TGTGCCAGCAGCTCGGACGGCCCGTACGAGCAGTACTTC

CDR3 length: 17
J gene: TRBJ2-2
clone size: NA
D gene: NA
V gene: TRBV5-1
CDR3 protein: CASSLETASVGTGELFF
CDR3 DNA: TGCGCCAGCAGCTTGGAGACGGCCTCGGTGGGGACCGGGGAGCTGTTTTTT

CDR3 length: 15
J gene: TRBJ1-4
clone size: once
D gene: TRBD1
V gene: TRBV5-8
CDR3 protein: CASSQGTAVNEKLFF
CDR3 DNA: TGTGCCAGCAGCCAAGGGACAGCCGTAAATGAAAAACTGTTTTTT

CDR3 length: 14
J gene: TRBJ2-7
clone size: NA
D gene: NA
V gene: TRBV6-6
CDR3 protein: CASRPPRESHEQYF
CDR3 DNA: TGTGCCAGCAGGCCCCCCCGGGAGTCCCACGAGCAGTACTTC

CDR3 length: 14
J gene: TRBJ2-1
clone size: NA
D gene: TRBD1
V gene: TRBV5-1
CDR3 protein: CASSLRTGDNEQFF
CDR3 DNA: TGCGCCAGCAGCTTAAGGACAGGCGACAATGAGCAGTTCTTC

CDR3 length: 14
J gene: TRBJ1-1
clone size: NA
D gene: TRBD1
V gene: TRBV7-6
CDR3 protein: CASSPGTGGTEAFF
CDR3 DNA: TGTGCCAGCAGCCCCGGGACAGGGGGCACTGAAGCTTTCTTT

CDR3 length: 17
J gene: TRBJ2-1
clone size: NA
D gene: TRBD2
V gene: TRBV27
CDR3 protein: CASSPSSGSLGPAEQFF
CDR3 DNA: TGTGCCAGCAGTCCCTCTAGCGGGAGTCTCGGTCCGGCTGAGCAGTTCTTC

CDR3 length: 13
J gene: TRBJ1-1
clone size: few
D gene: NA
V gene: TRBV19
CDR3 protein: CASSINRNTEAFF
CDR3 DNA: TGTGCCAGTAGTATAAACAGGAACACTGAAGCTTTCTTT

CDR3 length: 15
J gene: TRBJ2-3
clone size: NA
D gene: TRBD2
V gene: TRBV4-2
CDR3 protein: CASRVGAGGTDTQYF
CDR3 DNA: TGTGCCAGCAGGGTCGGAGCGGGAGGCACAGATACGCAGTATTTT

CDR3 length: 12
J gene: TRBJ1-2
clone size: few
D gene: NA
V gene: TRBV24-1
CDR3 protein: CATSDSSPRLNF
CDR3 DNA: TGTGCCACCAGTGATTCCTCGCCAAGGCTGAACTTC

CDR3 length: 13
J gene: TRBJ2-3
clone size: NA
D gene: NA
V gene: TRBV12-3/TRBV12-4
CDR3 protein: CASSFSTTDTQYF
CDR3 DNA: TGTGCCAGCAGTTTTAGCACCACAGATACGCAGTATTTT

CDR3 length: 15
J gene: TRBJ1-5
clone size: NA
D gene: NA
V gene: TRBV20-1
CDR3 protein: CSASINPARNQPQHF
CDR3 DNA: TGCAGTGCTAGTATAAATCCGGCCCGCAATCAGCCCCAGCATTTT

CDR3 length: 17
J gene: TRBJ2-1
clone size: once
D gene: TRBD2
V gene: TRBV7-9
CDR3 protein: CASSPVRGTMAYNEQFF
CDR3 DNA: TGTGCCAGCAGCCCGGTGAGAGGGACTATGGCCTACAATGAGCAGTTCTTC

CDR3 length: 13
J gene: TRBJ1-5
clone size: NA
D gene: TRBD1
V gene: TRBV20-1
CDR3 protein: CSASDRENQPQHF
CDR3 DNA: TGCAGTGCTAGTGACAGGGAGAATCAGCCCCAGCATTTT

CDR3 length: 14
J gene: TRBJ2-7
clone size: NA
D gene: NA
V gene: TRBV11-3
CDR3 protein: CASSFQPQNYEQYF
CDR3 DNA: TGTGCCAGCAGCTTCCAGCCCCAGAACTACGAGCAGTACTTC

CDR3 length: 16
J gene: TRBJ1-5
clone size: NA
D gene: NA
V gene: TRBV4-3
CDR3 protein: CASSQVIGRVGQPQHF
CDR3 DNA: TGCGCCAGCAGCCAAGTAATCGGAAGGGTAGGACAGCCCCAGCATTTT

CDR3 length: 15
J gene: TRBJ2-1
clone size: NA
D gene: NA
V gene: TRBV19
CDR3 protein: CASSRARNIYNEQFF
CDR3 DNA: TGTGCCAGTAGTCGAGCGCGAAACATCTACAATGAGCAGTTCTTC

CDR3 length: 13
J gene: TRBJ1-2
clone size: NA
D gene: TRBD1
V gene: TRBV5-8
CDR3 protein: CASSLTGADGYTF
CDR3 DNA: TGTGCCAGCAGCTTGACAGGGGCGGATGGCTACACCTTC

CDR3 length: 15
J gene: TRBJ2-7
clone size: once
D gene: NA
V gene: TRBV6-2/TRBV6-3
CDR3 protein: CASSYQAGINYEQYF
CDR3 DNA: TGTGCCAGCAGTTACCAGGCGGGGATCAACTACGAGCAGTACTTC

CDR3 length: 14
J gene: TRBJ1-1
clone size: NA
D gene: TRBD1
V gene: TRBV10-3
CDR3 protein: CAVSRDRKNTEAFF
CDR3 DNA: TGTGCCGTCTCCCGGGACAGAAAGAACACTGAAGCTTTCTTT

CDR3 length: 13
J gene: TRBJ2-7
clone size: NA
D gene: NA
V gene: TRBV6-2/TRBV6-3
CDR3 protein: CASSSGRTYEQYF
CDR3 DNA: TGTGCCAGCAGCTCCGGACGGACCTACGAGCAGTACTTC

CDR3 length: 12
J gene: TRBJ1-1
clone size: NA
D gene: TRBD1
V gene: TRBV10-3
CDR3 protein: CATGTGGPEAFF
CDR3 DNA: TGTGCCACAGGGACAGGGGGTCCTGAAGCTTTCTTT

CDR3 length: 15
J gene: TRBJ1-5
clone size: NA
D gene: TRBD1
V gene: TRBV2
CDR3 protein: CASRFDRGHGGSQHF
CDR3 DNA: TGTGCCAGCAGGTTTGACAGGGGCCATGGAGGGTCCCAGCATTTT

CDR3 length: 16
J gene: TRBJ2-7
clone size: NA
D gene: TRBD2
V gene: TRBV13
CDR3 protein: CASSPRGRGGRYEQYF
CDR3 DNA: TGTGCCAGCAGCCCCCGAGGGCGGGGGGGCCGCTACGAGCAGTACTTC

CDR3 length: 15
J gene: TRBJ1-2
clone size: NA
D gene: TRBD1
V gene: TRBV7-6
CDR3 protein: CASSPGDRANYGYTF
CDR3 DNA: TGTGCCAGCAGCCCGGGGGACAGAGCTAACTATGGCTACACCTTC

CDR3 length: 17
J gene: TRBJ2-1
clone size: NA
D gene: TRBD2
V gene: TRBV18
CDR3 protein: CASSLSLRTSGYNEQFF
CDR3 DNA: TGTGCCAGCTCACTATCCCTCCGGACTAGCGGATACAATGAGCAGTTCTTC

CDR3 length: 13
J gene: TRBJ2-7
clone size: NA
D gene: NA
V gene: TRBV14
CDR3 protein: CASSFDLSYEQYF
CDR3 DNA: TGTGCCAGCAGCTTTGACTTATCCTACGAGCAGTACTTC

CDR3 length: 16
J gene: TRBJ1-1
clone size: NA
D gene: NA
V gene: TRBV11-3
CDR3 protein: CASSLGDRTGDTEAFF
CDR3 DNA: TGTGCCAGCAGCTTAGGGGATCGGACTGGGGACACTGAAGCTTTCTTT

CDR3 length: 12
J gene: TRBJ2-7
clone size: NA
D gene: NA
V gene: TRBV7-9
CDR3 protein: CASSPQGLEQYF
CDR3 DNA: TGTGCCAGCAGCCCACAGGGTTTGGAGCAGTACTTC

CDR3 length: 15
J gene: TRBJ2-7
clone size: NA
D gene: TRBD2
V gene: TRBV6-1
CDR3 protein: CASSEEASGPYEQYF
CDR3 DNA: TGTGCCAGCAGTGAAGAGGCTAGCGGACCCTACGAGCAGTACTTC

CDR3 length: 15
J gene: TRBJ1-1
clone size: NA
D gene: NA
V gene: TRBV9
CDR3 protein: CASSVGPGVNTEAFF
CDR3 DNA: TGTGCCAGCAGCGTCGGTCCAGGGGTGAACACTGAAGCTTTCTTT

CDR3 length: 16
J gene: TRBJ1-3
clone size: NA
D gene: NA
V gene: TRBV7-2
CDR3 protein: CASSLRGQLSGNTIYF
CDR3 DNA: TGTGCCAGCAGCTTACGAGGTCAGCTCTCTGGAAACACCATATATTTT

CDR3 length: 13
J gene: TRBJ2-7
clone size: NA
D gene: NA
V gene: TRBV29-1
CDR3 protein: CSVEFLAGERQYF
CDR3 DNA: TGCAGCGTTGAATTCCTCGCAGGGGAGCGGCAGTACTTC

CDR3 length: 15
J gene: TRBJ2-4
clone size: once
D gene: TRBD1
V gene: TRBV7-6
CDR3 protein: CASSPRGQGRDIQYF
CDR3 DNA: TGTGCCAGCAGCCCGAGGGGACAGGGGAGGGACATTCAGTACTTC

CDR3 length: 14
J gene: TRBJ2-3
clone size: NA
D gene: NA
V gene: TRBV5-1
CDR3 protein: CASRYSGSTDTQYF
CDR3 DNA: TGCGCCAGCAGGTATAGCGGTAGCACAGATACGCAGTATTTT

CDR3 length: 15
J gene: TRBJ1-2
clone size: NA
D gene: TRBD1
V gene: TRBV15
CDR3 protein: CATSPYRGPNYGYTF
CDR3 DNA: TGTGCCACCAGTCCATACAGGGGTCCTAACTATGGCTACACCTTC

CDR3 length: 12
J gene: TRBJ2-7
clone size: NA
D gene: NA
V gene: TRBV12-3/TRBV12-4
CDR3 protein: CASSLAYYEQYF
CDR3 DNA: TGTGCCAGCAGCCTTGCTTACTACGAGCAGTACTTC

CDR3 length: 18
J gene: TRBJ2-5
clone size: NA
D gene: NA
V gene: TRBV2
CDR3 protein: CARKGADMWGGVDETQYF
CDR3 DNA: TGTGCCAGAAAGGGAGCGGACATGTGGGGGGGCGTCGATGAGACCCAGTACTTC

CDR3 length: 13
J gene: TRBJ1-2
clone size: few
D gene: TRBD1
V gene: TRBV6-6
CDR3 protein: CASRSGQGYGYTF
CDR3 DNA: TGTGCCAGCAGGTCCGGACAGGGTTATGGCTACACCTTC